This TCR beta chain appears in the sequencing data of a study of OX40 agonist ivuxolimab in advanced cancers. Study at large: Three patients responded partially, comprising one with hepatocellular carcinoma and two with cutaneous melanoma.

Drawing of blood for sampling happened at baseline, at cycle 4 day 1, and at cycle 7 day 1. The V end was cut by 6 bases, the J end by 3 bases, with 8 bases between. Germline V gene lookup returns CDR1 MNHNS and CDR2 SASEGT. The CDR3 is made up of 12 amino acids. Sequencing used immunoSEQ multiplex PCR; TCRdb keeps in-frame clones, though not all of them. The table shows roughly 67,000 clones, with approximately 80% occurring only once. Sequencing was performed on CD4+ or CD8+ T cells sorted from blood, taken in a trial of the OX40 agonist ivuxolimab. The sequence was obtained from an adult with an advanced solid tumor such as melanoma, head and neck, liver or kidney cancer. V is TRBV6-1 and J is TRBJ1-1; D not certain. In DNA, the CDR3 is TGTGCCAGCAGAGTAGGCGACACTGAAGCTTTCTTT. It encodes CASRVGDTEAFF.